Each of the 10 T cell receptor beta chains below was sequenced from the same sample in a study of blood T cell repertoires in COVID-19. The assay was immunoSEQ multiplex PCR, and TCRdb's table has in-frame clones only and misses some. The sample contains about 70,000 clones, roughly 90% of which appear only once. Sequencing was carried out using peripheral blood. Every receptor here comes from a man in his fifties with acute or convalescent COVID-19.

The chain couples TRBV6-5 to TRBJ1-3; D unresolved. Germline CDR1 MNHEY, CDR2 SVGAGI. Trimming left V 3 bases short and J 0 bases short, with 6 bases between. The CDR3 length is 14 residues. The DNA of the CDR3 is TGTGCCAGCAGTTATAATCCCTCTGGAAACACCATATATTTT. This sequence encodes CASSYNPSGNTIYF.

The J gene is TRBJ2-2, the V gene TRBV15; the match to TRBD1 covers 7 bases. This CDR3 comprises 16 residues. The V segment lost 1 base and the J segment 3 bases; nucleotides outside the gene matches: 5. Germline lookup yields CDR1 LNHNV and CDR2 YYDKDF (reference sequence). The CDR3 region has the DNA TGTGCCACCAGCAGAGGGCGCGACAGGGACACCGGGGAGCTGTTTTTT. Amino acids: CATSRGRDRDTGELFF.

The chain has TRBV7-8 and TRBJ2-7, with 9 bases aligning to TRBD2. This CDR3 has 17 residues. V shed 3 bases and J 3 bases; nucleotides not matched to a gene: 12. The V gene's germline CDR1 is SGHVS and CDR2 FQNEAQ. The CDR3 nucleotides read TGTGCCAGCAGCTTCGGGACTAGCCAGCCCTGGATCTACGAGCAGTACTTC. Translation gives CASSFGTSQPWIYEQYF.

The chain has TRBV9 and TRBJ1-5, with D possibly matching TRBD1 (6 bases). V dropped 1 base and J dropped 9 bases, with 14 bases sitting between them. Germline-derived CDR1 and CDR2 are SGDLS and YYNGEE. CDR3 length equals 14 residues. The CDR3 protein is CASSVNYQGTPQHF. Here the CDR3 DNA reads TGTGCCAGCAGCGTAAACTACCAGGGGACGCCCCAGCATTTT.

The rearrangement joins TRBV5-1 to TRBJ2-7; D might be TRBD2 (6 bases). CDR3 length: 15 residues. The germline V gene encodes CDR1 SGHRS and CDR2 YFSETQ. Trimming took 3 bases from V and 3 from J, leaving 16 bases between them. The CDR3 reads CASSSGTSKNYEQYF. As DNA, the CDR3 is TGCGCCAGCAGCTCCGGGACTTCAAAAAACTACGAGCAGTACTTC.

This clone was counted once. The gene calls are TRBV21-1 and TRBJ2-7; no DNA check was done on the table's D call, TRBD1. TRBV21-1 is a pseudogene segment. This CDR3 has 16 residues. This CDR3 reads CASSKGGYRASYEQYF. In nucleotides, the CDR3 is TGTGCCAGCAGCAAAGGAGGTTACAGGGCCTCCTACGAGCAGTACTTC.

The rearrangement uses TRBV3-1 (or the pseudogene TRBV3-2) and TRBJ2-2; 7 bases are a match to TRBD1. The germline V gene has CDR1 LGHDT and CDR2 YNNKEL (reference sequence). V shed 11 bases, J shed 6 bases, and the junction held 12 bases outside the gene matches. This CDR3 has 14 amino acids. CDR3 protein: CAAGMTGTPGELFF. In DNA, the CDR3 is TGTGCCGCTGGAATGACAGGGACCCCCGGGGAGCTGTTTTTT.

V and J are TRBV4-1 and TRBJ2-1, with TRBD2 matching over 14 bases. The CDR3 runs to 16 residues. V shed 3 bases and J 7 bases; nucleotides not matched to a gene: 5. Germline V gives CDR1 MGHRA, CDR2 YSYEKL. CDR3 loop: CASSQTGTSGRNEQFF. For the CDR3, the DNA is TGCGCCAGCAGCCAGACGGGGACTAGCGGGAGAAATGAGCAGTTCTTC.

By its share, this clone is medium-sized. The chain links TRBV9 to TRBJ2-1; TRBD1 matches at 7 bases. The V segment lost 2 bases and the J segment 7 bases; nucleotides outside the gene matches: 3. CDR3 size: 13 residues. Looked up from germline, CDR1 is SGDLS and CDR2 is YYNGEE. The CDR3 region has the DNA TGTGCCAGCAGCGTGTTACAGGGGAATGAGCAGTTCTTC. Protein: CASSVLQGNEQFF.

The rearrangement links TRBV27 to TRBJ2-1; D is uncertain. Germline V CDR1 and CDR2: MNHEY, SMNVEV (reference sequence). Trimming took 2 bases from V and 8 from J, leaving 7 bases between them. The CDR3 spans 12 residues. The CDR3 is CASSLRGDEQFF. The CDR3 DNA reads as TGTGCCAGCAGTTTACGAGGCGATGAGCAGTTCTTC.